The TCR beta chain under discussion was sequenced for a study of CD8+CD57+ T cells in acquired aplastic anemia. Looking at the study overall: Sorted CD4+ plus CD8+ cells gave DNA averaging about 3.2 ug. Study results and caveats: Found in both controls and patients were some 31 CD8+ CDR3 sequences.

The germline V gene has CDR1 DFQATT and CDR2 SNEGSKA (reference sequence). The CDR3 covers 17 residues. V lost 0 bases and J lost 0, with 14 bases in between. The template for TCR beta VDJ and CDR3 sequence profiling was genomic DNA. Each CDR3 protein gets one entry after TCRdb re-called the reads with MiXCR. The repertoire holds around 210,000 distinct CDR3 sequences, with more than 55% as singletons. It was patients with CD8+CD57+ cell expansion by flow cytometry who were chosen for sequencing. Severe acquired aplastic anemia was the diagnosis recorded for all patients. Blood samples were obtained from patients who had received no prior therapy. This clonotype was counted between two and nine times. Its matching antigen is unknown.

Specimen: sorted CD4+, CD8+, or CD8+CD57+ T cells (not recorded which) from PBMCs. V is TRBV20-1 and J is TRBJ1-4, with D unclear. This TCR was recovered from a human donor with aplastic anemia. The CDR3 is CSARDAGRQATNEKLFF. As DNA, the CDR3 is TGCAGTGCTAGAGATGCAGGCAGACAAGCAACTAATGAAAAACTGTTTTTT.